Following are 9 T cell receptor beta chains from one sample sequenced in a study of T cell clones after liver transplantation. Profiling relied on immunoSEQ multiplex PCR, and the TCRdb table lists in-frame clones only, not all of them. The repertoire includes approximately 68,000 clones, about 80% of them detected once, and about 0.6% sits in the top ten. Sequenced here: CD4+ T cells from blood, sampled before liver transplant. These receptor sequences come from a human donor who received a liver transplant.

In its sample, this clone was seen a few times. CDR3 loop: CASNALLAGVSSGANVLTF. CDR3 coding DNA: TGTGCCAGCAACGCCCTTTTAGCGGGGGTGAGCTCTGGGGCCAACGTCCTGACTTTC. The V call is TRBV2, the J call TRBJ2-6; 9 nucleotides agree with TRBD2. The ends lost 7 bases at V and 0 bases at J; junction bases unmatched: 13. This CDR3 has 19 amino acids. The germline V gene encodes CDR1 SNHLY and CDR2 FYNNEI.

This chain links TRBV6-6 with TRBJ1-5; a weak D match, TRBD1 (6 bases). The CDR3 is 15 amino acids. V was trimmed by 0 bases and J by 3 bases, leaving 9 bases between them. In germline, CDR1 is MNHNY, CDR2 SVGAGI (reference sequence). CDR3 protein: CASSYSNRDNQPQHF. CDR3 coding DNA: TGTGCCAGCAGTTACTCGAACAGGGACAATCAGCCCCAGCATTTT.

The gene calls are TRBV27 and TRBJ1-3; D call uncertain. With 4 bases removed from V and 7 bases from J, the gap between germline ends came to 20 bases. Germline V CDR1 and CDR2: MNHEY, SMNVEV (reference sequence). The CDR3 runs to 16 residues. The CDR3 is CASSSLGVGLFNTIYF. CDR3 DNA: TGTGCCAGCAGTTCTCTTGGGGTGGGTCTATTTAACACCATATATTTT.

V gene TRBV30 combines with J gene TRBJ2-7; unclear D gene. Germline CDR1 is GTSNPN and CDR2 is SVGIG (reference sequence). V lost 3 bases and J lost 7, with 19 bases in between. This CDR3 spans 14 amino acids. The CDR3 sequence is CAWRWGRAQGEQYF. In DNA, the CDR3 is TGTGCCTGGAGATGGGGTCGTGCCCAAGGGGAGCAGTACTTC.

The table lists this clone with a count of one. CDR3 nucleotide sequence: TGTGCCTGGAGCCGGCAGGGACGATACTATGGCTACACCTTC. Encoded protein: CAWSRQGRYYGYTF. J is TRBJ1-2 and V is TRBV30; possibly TRBD1 for D (5 bases). V gave up 3 bases and J gave up 3 bases, with 14 bases separating them. CDR3 size: 14 residues. Germline V gene lookup returns CDR1 GTSNPN and CDR2 SVGIG (reference sequence).

The genes are TRBV5-1 and TRBJ2-1; TRBD2 aligns across 7 bases. This CDR3 is 15 amino acids long. V dropped 4 bases and J dropped 5; count of bases not matched to a gene: 9. From germline, CDR1 is SGHRS and CDR2 YFSETQ. The CDR3 DNA reads TGCGCCAGCAGCCCTGGCGCGGGAGAGAACAATGAGCAGTTCTTC. Translated: CASSPGAGENNEQFF.

The CDR3 DNA sequence: TGCGCCAGCAGCCAGAAGTGGAACTATGGCTACACCTTC. Translated, it gives CASSQKWNYGYTF. The chain links TRBV4-3 to TRBJ1-2; D ambiguous. Germline V CDR1 and CDR2: LGHNA, YSLEER. The CDR3 loop spans 13 amino acids. V gave up 3 bases and J gave up 2 bases, with 7 bases separating them.

The gene calls are TRBV11-2 and TRBJ2-1; TRBD2 matches 11 bases. The CDR3 runs to 15 residues. Germline CDR1 reads SGHAT; CDR2 reads FQNNGV. V shed 7 bases and J 6 bases; nucleotides not matched to a gene: 8. CDR3 DNA: TGTGCCAGCACCCTTAGCGGGAGGGAAACCAATGAGCAGTTCTTC. It translates to CASTLSGRETNEQFF.

This chain connects TRBV28 to TRBJ2-3; tentatively, D is TRBD2 (6 bases). Germline V gives CDR1 MDHEN, CDR2 SYDVKM. V lost 3 bases and J lost 3, with 10 bases in between. This CDR3 contains 14 residues. CDR3 nucleotides: TGTGCCAGCAGTTTGTCCGCGGGGACAGATACGCAGTATTTT. It encodes CASSLSAGTDTQYF.